A selection of T cell receptor beta chains follows, all from one sample in a study of cytomegalovirus exposure and HLA in healthy donors. Produced via immunoSEQ multiplex PCR; TCRdb's table is partial and in-frame only. The sample has 250,000 to 400,000 clones; around 87% are singletons. Sample: PBMCs. The origin of the receptors is a woman aged 25 to 45 in good health and CMV-seropositive. CDR3s include the opening cysteine and the closing phenylalanine or tryptophan. The D gene is left open where the match is weak. The size entry is marked missing in some rows and otherwise reads once, few, many or a size class.

v_call	j_call	clone_size	d_call	cdr3_aa	cdr3_nt
TRBV5-1	TRBJ1-1	.	.	CASSLEPAMNTEAFF	TGCGCCAGCAGCTTGGAGCCAGCCATGAACACTGAAGCTTTCTTT
TRBV6-5	TRBJ2-2	.	.	CASKKGATGELFF	TGTGCCAGCAAGAAGGGAGCCACCGGGGAGCTGTTTTTT
TRBV6-1	TRBJ1-2	.	.	CASNRGDTTSTF	TGTGCCAGCAACAGAGGGGACACGACTTCCACCTTC
TRBV30	TRBJ2-1	once	TRBD1	CALDRGEREQFF	TGTGCATTGGACAGGGGCGAGCGTGAGCAGTTCTTC
TRBV6-6	TRBJ2-3	.	.	CASSPGILTDTQYF	TGTGCCAGCAGCCCGGGCATTCTCACAGATACGCAGTATTTT
TRBV30	TRBJ1-2	once	.	CAWSSLGYTF	TGTGCCTGGAGCTCATTAGGCTACACCTTC
TRBV2	TRBJ1-2	once	TRBD1	CASSADRGDYGYTF	TGTGCCAGCAGTGCGGACAGGGGTGACTATGGCTACACCTTC
TRBV25-1	TRBJ2-7	.	TRBD1	CASSTGTGVYEQYF	TGTGCCAGCAGCACCGGGACAGGGGTTTACGAGCAGTACTTC
TRBV7-6	TRBJ1-4	.	TRBD1	CASSLNIGTDSNEKLFF	TGTGCCAGCAGCCTGAATATTGGGACAGATTCAAATGAAAAACTGTTTTTT
TRBV7-9	TRBJ1-1	.	.	CASSLIGGPEAFF	TGTGCCAGCAGCTTAATTGGGGGCCCCGAAGCTTTCTTT
TRBV7-9	TRBJ2-2	.	.	CASSLGNTGELFF	TGTGCCAGCAGCTTAGGAAACACCGGGGAGCTGTTTTTT
TRBV11-3	TRBJ2-1	.	TRBD1	CASSGTGGSYNEQFF	TGTGCCAGCAGCGGTACAGGGGGCTCCTACAATGAGCAGTTCTTC
TRBV28	TRBJ1-2	.	TRBD1	CASRGTGRNYGYTF	TGTGCCAGCAGGGGGACAGGGCGGAACTATGGCTACACCTTC
TRBV5-1	TRBJ1-2	.	TRBD1	CASSKPGQGNHGYTF	TGCGCCAGCAGCAAGCCGGGACAGGGGAATCATGGCTACACCTTC
TRBV4-1	TRBJ1-4	.	TRBD1	CASSQSFQGAREKLFF	TGCGCCAGCAGCCAAAGCTTTCAGGGGGCGCGTGAAAAACTGTTTTTT
TRBV4-3	TRBJ2-7	.	TRBD1	CASSQTGGPYEQYF	TGCGCCAGCAGCCAAACAGGGGGCCCCTACGAGCAGTACTTC
TRBV2	TRBJ2-7	.	TRBD2	CASSAPTPTREGYEQYF	TGTGCCAGCAGTGCGCCTACCCCTACTCGGGAGGGCTACGAGCAGTACTTC
TRBV27	TRBJ2-2	.	.	CASSSSGTTNTGELFF	TGTGCCAGCAGTTCTTCCGGGACAACGAACACCGGGGAGCTGTTTTTT
TRBV7-9	TRBJ1-5	once	.	CASSRNSNQPQHF	TGTGCCAGCAGCCGGAATAGCAATCAGCCCCAGCATTTT
TRBV19	TRBJ1-5	.	.	CASMLGGAGSNQPQHF	TGTGCCAGTATGTTGGGGGGGGCCGGTAGCAATCAGCCCCAGCATTTT
TRBV9	TRBJ1-1	once	.	CASSVDGKGWGAFF	TGTGCCAGCAGCGTAGACGGGAAGGGTTGGGGGGCTTTCTTT
TRBV6-1	TRBJ2-7	once	TRBD1	CASRPRQGAYEQYF	TGTGCCAGCAGGCCCCGACAGGGAGCCTACGAGCAGTACTTC
TRBV2	TRBJ2-7	many	.	CASRGLLYEQYF	TGTGCCAGCAGAGGGCTTCTCTACGAGCAGTACTTC
TRBV9	TRBJ1-2	.	.	CASSSSPTLQSEYGYTF	TGTGCCAGCAGCTCATCACCTACCCTACAGTCAGAATATGGCTACACCTTC
TRBV23-1	TRBJ2-7	.	TRBD1	CASRGGQAYEQYF	TGCGCCAGCAGGGGGGGACAGGCCTACGAGCAGTACTTC
TRBV27	TRBJ2-1	.	.	CASSRDNNEQFF	TGTGCCAGCAGCCGGGACAACAATGAGCAGTTCTTC
TRBV27	TRBJ2-3	.	TRBD2	CASSSSLERGGTDTQYF	TGTGCCAGCAGTAGTTCCTTAGAGCGGGGGGGCACAGATACGCAGTATTTT
TRBV6-1	TRBJ1-1	once	TRBD1	CASRAGDRGTEAFF	TGTGCCAGCAGGGCGGGAGACAGGGGCACTGAAGCTTTCTTT
TRBV4-1	TRBJ1-1	once	.	CASSQVLLGKNTEAFF	TGCGCCAGCAGCCAAGTCTTGTTGGGAAAGAACACTGAAGCTTTCTTT
TRBV11-3	TRBJ2-1	.	TRBD1	CASSNPPQGQNEQFF	TGTGCCAGCAGCAATCCCCCACAGGGGCAGAATGAGCAGTTCTTC
TRBV11-2	TRBJ1-4	.	.	CASSLGGREEKLFF	TGTGCCAGCAGCTTAGGGGGGCGCGAGGAAAAACTGTTTTTT
TRBV7-7	TRBJ2-2	few	TRBD1	CASRQGQGPGELFF	TGTGCCAGCAGACAGGGACAGGGGCCCGGGGAGCTGTTTTTT
TRBV19	TRBJ1-5	.	TRBD1	CASSMGQGNQPQHF	TGTGCCAGTAGTATGGGACAGGGCAATCAGCCCCAGCATTTT
TRBV14	TRBJ1-5	.	.	CASSQGVQPQHF	TGTGCCAGCAGCCAGGGGGTTCAGCCCCAGCATTTT
TRBV30	TRBJ1-2	once	.	CAWSTVEGDYGYTF	TGTGCCTGGAGTACGGTGGAGGGAGACTATGGCTACACCTTC
TRBV18	TRBJ1-1	.	TRBD1	CASTQAQGEAFF	TGTGCCAGCACTCAGGCACAGGGGGAAGCTTTCTTT
TRBV27	TRBJ2-3	.	.	CASSLSRQPDTQYF	TGTGCCAGCAGTTTATCGAGGCAGCCCGATACGCAGTATTTT
TRBV28	TRBJ1-2	.	.	CASSLYRVHYGYTF	TGTGCCAGCAGTTTGTACAGGGTACACTATGGCTACACCTTC
TRBV7-3	TRBJ2-2	.	TRBD1	CASSDRANTGELFF	TGTGCCAGCTCCGACAGGGCGAACACCGGGGAGCTGTTTTTT
TRBV9	TRBJ2-5	.	TRBD2	CASSLTGLADKQETQYF	TGTGCCAGCAGTCTTACAGGACTAGCGGACAAACAAGAGACCCAGTACTTC
TRBV2	TRBJ2-6	once	TRBD2	CASSEWASGGLDGSGANVLTF	TGTGCCAGCAGTGAATGGGCTAGCGGGGGGCTCGATGGATCTGGGGCCAACGTCCTGACTTTC
TRBV19	TRBJ1-5	.	TRBD1	CASAVGTGGNQPQHF	TGTGCCAGTGCGGTTGGGACAGGGGGCAATCAGCCCCAGCATTTT
TRBV29-1	TRBJ1-1	.	TRBD1	CSGGQGKVDTEAFF	TGCAGCGGAGGACAGGGGAAGGTGGACACTGAAGCTTTCTTT
TRBV19	TRBJ1-5	few	TRBD1	CASHDRGGQPQHF	TGTGCCAGTCACGACAGGGGTGGTCAGCCCCAGCATTTT
TRBV7-9	TRBJ2-1	.	TRBD2	CASSLAGAGAEQFF	TGTGCCAGCAGCTTAGCGGGAGCGGGGGCTGAGCAGTTCTTC
TRBV7-2	TRBJ2-2	.	TRBD1	CASSLVGQGAFGELFF	TGTGCCAGCAGCTTAGTGGGACAGGGGGCGTTCGGGGAGCTGTTTTTT
TRBV27	TRBJ2-1	.	TRBD2	CASSLWEGGVSYNEQFF	TGTGCCAGCAGTTTATGGGAGGGAGGAGTCTCCTACAATGAGCAGTTCTTC
TRBV7-9	TRBJ2-7	.	.	CASSPGRVAGSQQYF	TGTGCCAGCAGCCCCGGCCGGGTCGCCGGGTCCCAGCAGTACTTC
TRBV19	TRBJ1-5	.	.	CASSIGAQPQHF	TGTGCCAGTAGTATAGGCGCTCAGCCCCAGCATTTT
TRBV20-1	TRBJ1-1	few	.	CSARGATEAFF	TGCAGTGCTAGGGGAGCCACTGAAGCTTTCTTT
TRBV19	TRBJ1-2	.	.	CASSITHRQRVYGYTF	TGTGCCAGTAGTATCACCCACCGACAGCGGGTCTATGGCTACACCTTC
TRBV27	TRBJ2-1	.	TRBD2	CASRGLTSGNSYNEQFF	TGTGCCAGCAGAGGACTGACTAGCGGTAACTCCTACAATGAGCAGTTCTTC
TRBV19	TRBJ1-5	few	.	CASSMGQGSTPQHF	TGTGCCAGTAGTATGGGGCAGGGATCTACGCCCCAGCATTTT
TRBV28	TRBJ1-5	.	.	CASSALQGIQGNQPQHF	TGTGCCAGCAGTGCACTCCAGGGGATACAGGGCAATCAGCCCCAGCATTTT